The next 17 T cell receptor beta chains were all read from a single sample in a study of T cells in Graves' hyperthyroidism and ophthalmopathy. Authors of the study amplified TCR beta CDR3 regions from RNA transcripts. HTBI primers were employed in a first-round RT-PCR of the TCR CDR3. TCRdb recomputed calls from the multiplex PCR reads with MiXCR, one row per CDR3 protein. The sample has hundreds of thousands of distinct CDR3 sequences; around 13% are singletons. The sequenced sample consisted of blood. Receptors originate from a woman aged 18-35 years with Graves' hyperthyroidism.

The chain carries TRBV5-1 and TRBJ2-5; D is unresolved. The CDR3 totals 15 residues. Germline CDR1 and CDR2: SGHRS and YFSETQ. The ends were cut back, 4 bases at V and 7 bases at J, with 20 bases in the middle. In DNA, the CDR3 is TGCGCCAGCAGCCTAACACCGGACGGCGCCGCGACCCAGTACTTC. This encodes CASSLTPDGAATQYF. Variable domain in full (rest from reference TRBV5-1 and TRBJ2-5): KAGVTQTPRYLIKTRGQQVTLSCSPISGHRSVSWYQQTPGQGLQFLFEYFSETQRNKGNFPGRFSGRQFSNSRSEMNVSTLELGDSALYLCASSLTPDGAATQYFGPGTRLLVL.

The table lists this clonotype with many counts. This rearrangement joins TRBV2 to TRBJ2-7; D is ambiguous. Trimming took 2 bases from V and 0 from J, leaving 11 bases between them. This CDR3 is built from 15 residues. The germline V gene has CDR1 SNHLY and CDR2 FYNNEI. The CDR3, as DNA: TGTGCCAGCAGTGAAAACCGCCTGAGCTCCTACGAGCAGTACTTC. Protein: CASSENRLSSYEQYF.

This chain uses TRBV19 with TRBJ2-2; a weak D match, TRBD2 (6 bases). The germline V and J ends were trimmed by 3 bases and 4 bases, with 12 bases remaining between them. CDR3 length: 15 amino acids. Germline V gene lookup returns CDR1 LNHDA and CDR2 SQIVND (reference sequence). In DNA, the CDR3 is TGTGCCAGTAGTATTCCGGGAGAGTTCACCGGGGAGCTGTTTTTT. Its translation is CASSIPGEFTGELFF.

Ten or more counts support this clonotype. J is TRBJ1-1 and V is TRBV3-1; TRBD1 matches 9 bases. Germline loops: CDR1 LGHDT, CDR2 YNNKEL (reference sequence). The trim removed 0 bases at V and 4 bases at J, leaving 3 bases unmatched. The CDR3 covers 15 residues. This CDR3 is CASSQEPTGGTEAFF. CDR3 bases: TGTGCCAGCAGCCAAGAACCGACAGGGGGCACTGAAGCTTTCTTT.

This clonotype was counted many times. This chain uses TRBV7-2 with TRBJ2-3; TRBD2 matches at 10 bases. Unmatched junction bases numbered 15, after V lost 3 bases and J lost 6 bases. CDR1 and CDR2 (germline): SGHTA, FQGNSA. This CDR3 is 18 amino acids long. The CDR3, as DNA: TGTGCCAGCAGCTTCCGGAGGTGGCTAGCGGGGGACAACGATACGCAGTATTTT. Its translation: CASSFRRWLAGDNDTQYF. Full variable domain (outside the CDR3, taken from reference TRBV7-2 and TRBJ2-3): GAGVSQSPSNKVTEKGKDVELRCDPISGHTALYWYRQSLGQGLEFLIYFQGNSAPDKSGLPSDRFSAERTGGSVSTLTIQRTQQEDSAVYLCASSFRRWLAGDNDTQYFGPGTRLTVL.

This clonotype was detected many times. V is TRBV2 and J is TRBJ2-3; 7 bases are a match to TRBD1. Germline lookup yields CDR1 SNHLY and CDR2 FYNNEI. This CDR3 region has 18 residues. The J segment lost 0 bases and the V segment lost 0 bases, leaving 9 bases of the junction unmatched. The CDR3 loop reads CASSEAGRQGTSTDTQYF. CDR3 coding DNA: TGTGCCAGCAGTGAAGCCGGAAGACAGGGAACTAGCACAGATACGCAGTATTTT.

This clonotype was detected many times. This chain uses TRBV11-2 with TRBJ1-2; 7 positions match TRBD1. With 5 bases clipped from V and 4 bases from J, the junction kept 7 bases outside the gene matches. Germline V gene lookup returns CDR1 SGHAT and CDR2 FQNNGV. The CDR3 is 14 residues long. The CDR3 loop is CASSPYGQAYGYTF. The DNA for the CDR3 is TGTGCCAGCAGCCCTTACGGACAGGCCTATGGCTACACCTTC.

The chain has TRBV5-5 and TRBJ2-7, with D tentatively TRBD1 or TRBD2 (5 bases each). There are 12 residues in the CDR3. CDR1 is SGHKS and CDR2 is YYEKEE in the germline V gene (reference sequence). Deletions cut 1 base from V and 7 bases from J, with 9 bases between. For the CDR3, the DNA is TGTGCCAGCAGCTTGACGGGGCCAGAGCAGTACTTC. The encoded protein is CASSLTGPEQYF.

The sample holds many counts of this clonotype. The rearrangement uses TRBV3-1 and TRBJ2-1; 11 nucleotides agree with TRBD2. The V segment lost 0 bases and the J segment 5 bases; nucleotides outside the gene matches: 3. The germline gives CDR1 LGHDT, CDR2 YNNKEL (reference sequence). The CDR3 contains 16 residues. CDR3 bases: TGTGCCAGCAGCCAAGAAGGACTAGCGGGCCACAATGAGCAGTTCTTC. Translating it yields CASSQEGLAGHNEQFF.

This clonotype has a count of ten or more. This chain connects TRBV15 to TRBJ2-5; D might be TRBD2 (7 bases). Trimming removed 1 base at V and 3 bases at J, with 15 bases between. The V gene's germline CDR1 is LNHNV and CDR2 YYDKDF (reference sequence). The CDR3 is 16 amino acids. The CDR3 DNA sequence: TGTGCCACCAGCAGAGGTGGCGGGGGCTACAAAGAGACCCAGTACTTC. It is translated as CATSRGGGGYKETQYF.

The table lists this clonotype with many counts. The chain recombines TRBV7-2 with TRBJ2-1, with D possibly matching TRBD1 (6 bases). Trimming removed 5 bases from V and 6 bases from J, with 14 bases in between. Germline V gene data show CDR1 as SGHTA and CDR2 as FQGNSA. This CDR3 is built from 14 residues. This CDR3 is CASSPRTAANEQFF. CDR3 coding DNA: TGTGCCAGCAGCCCCCGGACAGCCGCCAATGAGCAGTTCTTC.

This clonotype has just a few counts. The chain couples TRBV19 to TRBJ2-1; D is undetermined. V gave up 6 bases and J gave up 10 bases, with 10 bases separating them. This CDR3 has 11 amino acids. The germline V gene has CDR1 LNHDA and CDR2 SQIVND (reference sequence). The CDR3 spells CASRRGSEQFF. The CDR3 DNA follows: TGTGCCAGTAGGCGCGGTAGCGAGCAGTTCTTC. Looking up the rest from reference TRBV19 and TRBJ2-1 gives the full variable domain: DGGITQSPKYLFRKEGQNVTLSCEQNLNHDAMYWYRQDPGQGLRLIYYSQIVNDFQKGDIAEGYSVSREKKESFPLTVTSAQKNPTAFYLCASRRGSEQFFGPGTRLTVL.

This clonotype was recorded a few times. The CDR3 nucleotides are TGTGCCAGTAGTATCGGACAGGGGATCACTGAAGCTTTCTTT. Residues: CASSIGQGITEAFF. The chain is built from TRBV19 and TRBJ1-1, with 9 bases aligning to TRBD1. The germline CDR1 and CDR2 sequences are LNHDA and SQIVND (reference sequence). This CDR3 contains 14 residues. V lost 3 bases, J lost 4 bases, and 3 bases stayed unmatched.

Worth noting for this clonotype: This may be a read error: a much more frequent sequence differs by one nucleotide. The CDR3 DNA is TGTGCCAGCACCCGGCGGGGGGCGCAATTCTCTAAAGCTTTCTTT. It is translated as CASTRRGAQFSKAFF. The genes are TRBV3-1 and TRBJ1-1; weak D call: TRBD1 (6 bases). The CDR3 covers 15 residues. V gave up 7 bases and J gave up 9 bases, with 24 bases separating them. Germline values: CDR1 LGHDT, CDR2 YNNKEL (reference sequence). Together with reference TRBV3-1 and TRBJ1-1, the CDR3 gives the full variable domain: DTAVSQTPKYLVTQMGNDKSIKCEQNLGHDTMYWYKQDSKKFLKIMFSYNNKELIINETVPNRFSPKSPDKAHLNLHINSLELGDSAVYFCASTRRGAQFSKAFFGQGTRLTVV.

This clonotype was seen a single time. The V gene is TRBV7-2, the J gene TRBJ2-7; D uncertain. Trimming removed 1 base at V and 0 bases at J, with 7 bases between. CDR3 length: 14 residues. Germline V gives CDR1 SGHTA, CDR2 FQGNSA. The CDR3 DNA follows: TGTGCCAGCAGCTTAGACTTTAGCTCCTACGAGCAGTACTTC. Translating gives CASSLDFSSYEQYF. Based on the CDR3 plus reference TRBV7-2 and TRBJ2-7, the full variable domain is GAGVSQSPSNKVTEKGKDVELRCDPISGHTALYWYRQSLGQGLEFLIYFQGNSAPDKSGLPSDRFSAERTGGSVSTLTIQRTQQEDSAVYLCASSLDFSSYEQYFGPGTRLTVT.

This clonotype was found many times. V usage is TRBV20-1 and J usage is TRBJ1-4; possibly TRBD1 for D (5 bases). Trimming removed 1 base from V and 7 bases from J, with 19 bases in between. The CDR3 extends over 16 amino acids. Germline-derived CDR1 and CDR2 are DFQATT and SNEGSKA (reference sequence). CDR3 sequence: CSARGRGGVRVEKLFF. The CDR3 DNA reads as TGCAGTGCTAGAGGACGAGGTGGGGTCAGGGTTGAAAAACTGTTTTTT.

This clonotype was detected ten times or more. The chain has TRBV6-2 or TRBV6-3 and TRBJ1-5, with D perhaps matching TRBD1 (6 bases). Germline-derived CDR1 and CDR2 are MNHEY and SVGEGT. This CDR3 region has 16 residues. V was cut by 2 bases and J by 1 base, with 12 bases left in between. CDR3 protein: CASSYSGGRSNQPQHF. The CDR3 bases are TGTGCCAGCAGTTACAGCGGGGGCCGAAGCAATCAGCCCCAGCATTTT.